The rows below give T cell receptor beta chains drawn from one sample of a study of early T cells in non-severe SARS-CoV-2 infection. TCRdb re-called the 5' RACE reads with MiXCR, one entry per CDR3 protein. This sample has around 25,000 distinct CDR3 sequences, with 4.5% to 7% found just once. Source material: whole blood. These receptors were collected from an adult who was a healthcare worker with PCR-confirmed SARS-CoV-2 infection or an uninfected control (not recorded which). CDR3s include the opening cysteine and the closing phenylalanine or tryptophan. D genes are given only for firm matches. Not every row has a clone size; where given, it reads once, few, many or a size class.

D | size | J | V | CDR3 | DNA
- | many | TRBJ2-5 | TRBV7-6 | CASSLGPAETQYF | TGTGCCAGCAGCTTGGGCCCCGCGGAGACCCAGTACTTC
- | few | TRBJ2-5 | TRBV2 | CASSEEEGSQETQYF | TGTGCCAGCAGTGAAGAGGAGGGATCCCAAGAGACCCAGTACTTC
- | many | TRBJ2-7 | TRBV28 | CASSLGGHSTSEQYF | TGTGCCAGCAGTTTAGGTGGACACTCGACCTCCGAGCAGTACTTC
- | many | TRBJ2-7 | TRBV20-1 | CSARAKAGVRSYEQYF | TGCAGTGCTAGAGCAAAGGCAGGGGTCAGGTCCTACGAGCAGTACTTC
- | few | TRBJ1-5 | TRBV6-2/TRBV6-3 | CASSPRHGASNQPQHF | TGTGCCAGCAGCCCCCGGCACGGGGCGAGCAATCAGCCCCAGCATTTT
- | many | TRBJ1-1 | TRBV11-2 | CASSLINTEAFF | TGTGCCAGCAGCTTAATTAACACTGAAGCTTTCTTT
- | many | TRBJ1-1 | TRBV5-5 | CASSLFQRTVNTEAFF | TGTGCCAGCAGCTTGTTCCAAAGGACAGTCAACACTGAAGCTTTCTTT
TRBD1 | - | TRBJ1-1 | TRBV20-1 | CSAQTRGAGVEAFF | TGCAGTGCCCAGACCAGGGGGGCGGGCGTCGAAGCTTTCTTT
- | few | TRBJ1-4 | TRBV11-2 | CASGGTTNEKLFF | TGTGCCAGCGGCGGGACAACTAATGAAAAACTGTTTTTT
- | few | TRBJ1-1 | TRBV10-3 | CAISVEMNTEAFF | TGTGCCATCAGTGTCGAAATGAACACTGAAGCTTTCTTT
- | medium-sized | TRBJ1-5 | TRBV4-3 | CASSLGWGLNQPQHF | TGCGCCAGCAGCCTGGGCTGGGGCCTTAATCAGCCCCAGCATTTT
- | many | TRBJ2-2 | TRBV7-3 | CASRKGPGELFF | TGTGCCAGCAGAAAAGGCCCCGGGGAGCTGTTTTTT
TRBD1 | many | TRBJ1-5 | TRBV29-1 | CSVRWDSQPQHF | TGCAGCGTTCGCTGGGACAGCCAGCCCCAGCATTTT
TRBD1 | many | TRBJ1-1 | TRBV29-1 | CAANRDRANTEAFF | TGCGCCGCAAACCGGGACAGGGCCAACACTGAAGCTTTCTTT
TRBD2 | many | TRBJ2-1 | TRBV20-1 | CSASLRTSGVFNEQFF | TGCAGTGCTAGCCTTCGGACTAGCGGGGTCTTCAATGAGCAGTTCTTC
- | many | TRBJ1-5 | TRBV6-2/TRBV6-3 | CASSYRALGLQPQHF | TGTGCCAGCAGTTACCGGGCGCTGGGGCTCCAGCCCCAGCATTTT
- | - | TRBJ2-7 | TRBV7-6 | CASSLANGYYEQYF | TGTGCCAGCAGCTTAGCGAACGGATACTACGAGCAGTACTTC
TRBD2 | - | TRBJ2-2 | TRBV6-2/TRBV6-3 | CASSYPSGAGELFF | TGTGCCAGCAGTTACCCCAGCGGGGCCGGGGAGCTGTTTTTT
TRBD1 | - | TRBJ1-5 | TRBV28 | CASGRGNQPQHF | TGTGCCAGCGGCAGGGGGAATCAGCCCCAGCATTTT
- | few | TRBJ2-7 | TRBV20-1 | CSASPGQYREQYF | TGCAGTGCTAGCCCAGGCCAGTACCGCGAGCAGTACTTC
TRBD1 | few | TRBJ2-2 | TRBV6-2/TRBV6-3 | CASSLSGTGNTGELFF | TGTGCCAGCAGCTTATCCGGGACAGGGAACACCGGGGAGCTGTTTTTT
TRBD2 | many | TRBJ2-1 | TRBV11-2 | CASSLLLAGGEQFF | TGTGCCAGCAGCTTATTACTAGCGGGGGGTGAGCAGTTCTTC
- | - | TRBJ2-3 | TRBV7-2 | CASRPLGQNTDTQYF | TGTGCCAGCAGACCCCTGGGTCAGAACACAGATACGCAGTATTTT
- | - | TRBJ2-5 | TRBV28 | CASSHPGRETQYF | TGTGCCAGCAGTCACCCCGGACGAGAGACCCAGTACTTC
- | many | TRBJ2-3 | TRBV6-5 | CASLGRGLVRDTQYF | TGTGCCAGCTTGGGCAGGGGATTGGTAAGAGATACGCAGTATTTT
TRBD2 | - | TRBJ2-3 | TRBV6-1 | CASSGILAGEGDTQYF | TGTGCCAGCAGTGGAATACTAGCGGGGGAAGGAGATACGCAGTATTTT
- | - | TRBJ2-1 | TRBV2 | CASKAVGALSNNEQFF | TGTGCCAGCAAGGCCGTAGGGGCGTTGTCAAACAATGAGCAGTTCTTC
TRBD1 | - | TRBJ2-3 | TRBV28 | CASSLLDLNGRQGDTQYF | TGTGCCAGCAGTTTGTTAGACCTCAACGGAAGACAGGGTGATACGCAGTATTTT
TRBD2 | few | TRBJ2-1 | TRBV2 | CASSEPGGGEQFF | TGTGCCAGCAGTGAACCGGGGGGTGGTGAGCAGTTCTTC